What follows are 17 T cell receptor beta chains derived from one specimen sequenced in a study of cytomegalovirus exposure and HLA in healthy donors. This PCR relied on a set of 60 Vbeta primers and 13 Jbeta primers. Measured with immunoSEQ multiplex PCR; TCRdb has only the in-frame clones, and not every one. The sample contains 150,000 to 200,000 clones, 78% of which appear only once. The specimen sequenced was PBMCs. The receptors originated from a woman aged 30 to 39 in good health and CMV-seropositive.

V usage is TRBV7-8 and J usage is TRBJ2-5; D is possibly TRBD1 (5 bases). V was pared by 1 base and J by 5 bases, with 17 bases between. The CDR3 loop spans 16 amino acids. Germline V gives CDR1 SGHVS, CDR2 FQNEAQ. The CDR3: CASSLELAGQRETQYF. The DNA for the CDR3 is TGTGCCAGCAGCTTAGAGTTGGCAGGGCAAAGGGAGACCCAGTACTTC.

This chain connects TRBV5-6 to TRBJ2-7, with TRBD2 as a possible D gene (5 bases). Trimming took 1 base from V and 3 from J, leaving 8 bases between them. Germline V gives CDR1 SGHDT, CDR2 YYEEEE. The CDR3 loop spans 13 amino acids. The CDR3 here is CASSLRGSYEQYF. In DNA, the CDR3 is TGTGCCAGCAGCTTGCGAGGGAGCTACGAGCAGTACTTC.

This chain connects TRBV13 to TRBJ1-2; no definite D call. This CDR3 has 12 residues. Trimming left V 2 bases short and J 3 bases short, with 4 bases between. Germline loops: CDR1 PRHDT, CDR2 FYEKMQ (reference sequence). CDR3 protein: CASSLQDYGYTF. Written as DNA, the CDR3 is TGTGCCAGCAGCTTACAGGACTATGGCTACACCTTC.

This rearrangement joins TRBV7-9 to TRBJ2-7; the match to TRBD1 covers 9 bases. This CDR3 is 14 amino acids long. CDR1 is SEHNR, CDR2 FQNEAQ, per germline (reference sequence). V gave up 6 bases and J gave up 4 bases; unmatched junction bases: 7. CDR3 nucleotides: TGTGCCAGCAGTCGTGACAGGGGGATGTACGAGCAGTACTTC. It translates to CASSRDRGMYEQYF.

This clone was seen only a few times. This chain joins TRBV19 and TRBJ1-5; 10 nucleotides line up with TRBD1. J gave up 5 bases and V 4 bases, and 5 bases lay outside the gene matches. This CDR3 spans 15 amino acids. Germline-derived CDR1 and CDR2 are LNHDA and SQIVND (reference sequence). DNA of the CDR3: TGTGCCAGTAGTAGGGACAGGGGAATGTATCAGCCCCAGCATTTT. Residues: CASSRDRGMYQPQHF.

V and J are TRBV5-1 and TRBJ2-7; 8 positions agree with TRBD1. CDR1 and CDR2 (germline): SGHRS, YFSETQ. After removal of 1 base from V and 1 base from J, the junction contained 4 bases not matched to a gene. The CDR3 sequence is 15 residues long. CDR3 region: CASSLTGGYSYEQYF. The CDR3 coding sequence is TGCGCCAGCAGCTTGACAGGGGGGTATTCCTACGAGCAGTACTTC.

The chain couples TRBV5-1 to TRBJ2-2; 7 positions match TRBD1. Looked up from germline, CDR1 is SGHRS and CDR2 is YFSETQ. The length of the CDR3 is 14 residues. V lost 5 bases and J lost 7; bases outside the gene matches: 8. The CDR3 protein is CASSYGTDRGELFF. DNA of the CDR3: TGCGCCAGCAGTTACGGGACAGATCGCGGGGAGCTGTTTTTT.

V usage is TRBV19 and J usage is TRBJ2-7; D call uncertain. This CDR3 has 15 residues. The ends were cut back, 4 bases at V and 0 bases at J, with 13 bases in the middle. Germline lookup yields CDR1 LNHDA and CDR2 SQIVND (reference sequence). CDR3: CASSTPDRSSYEQYF. As DNA, the CDR3 is TGTGCCAGTAGTACCCCAGACCGGAGCTCCTACGAGCAGTACTTC. The complete variable domain, with remaining parts taken from reference TRBV19 and TRBJ2-7, reads DGGITQSPKYLFRKEGQNVTLSCEQNLNHDAMYWYRQDPGQGLRLIYYSQIVNDFQKGDIAEGYSVSREKKESFPLTVTSAQKNPTAFYLCASSTPDRSSYEQYFGPGTRLTVT.

This chain joins TRBV28 and TRBJ2-1; D is undetermined. CDR1 is MDHEN and CDR2 is SYDVKM in the germline V gene. The CDR3 covers 12 residues. Deletions cut 2 bases from V and 5 bases from J, with 4 bases between. The CDR3 loop is CASSLLHNEQFF. DNA for the CDR3: TGTGCCAGCAGTTTACTTCACAATGAGCAGTTCTTC. The whole variable domain, remainder taken from reference TRBV28 and TRBJ2-1, is DVKVTQSSRYLVKRTGEKVFLECVQDMDHENMFWYRQDPGLGLRLIYFSYDVKMKEKGDIPEGYSVSREKKERFSLILESASTNQTSMYLCASSLLHNEQFFGPGTRLTVL.

The V call is TRBV9, the J call TRBJ1-1, with D possibly being TRBD1 (5 bases). V dropped 4 bases and J dropped 4 bases, with 11 bases sitting between them. The CDR3 is 13 amino acids. In germline, CDR1 is SGDLS, CDR2 YYNGEE. Here the CDR3 reads CASSSAGGTEAFF. The CDR3 region has the DNA TGTGCCAGCAGCTCTGCGGGGGGCACTGAAGCTTTCTTT.

The rearrangement uses TRBV5-1 and TRBJ2-1; 8 positions match TRBD2. The CDR3 spans 17 residues. Germline V gene sequence: CDR1 SGHRS, CDR2 YFSETQ. V lost 0 bases, J lost 3 bases, and 8 bases stayed unmatched. CDR3 bases: TGCGCCAGCAGCTTGGGGGGTCGGGGGGGAGGCTACAATGAGCAGTTCTTC. It codes for CASSLGGRGGGYNEQFF.

J is TRBJ1-3 and V is TRBV25-1; D gene unclear. Germline loops: CDR1 MGHDK, CDR2 SYGVNS. V was shortened by 3 bases and J by 6 bases, with 21 bases between the two germline ends. This CDR3 is 17 amino acids long. CDR3 protein: CASSDTLGRSTPNTIYF. In nucleotides, the CDR3 is TGTGCCAGCAGTGATACCTTGGGGAGATCGACCCCAAACACCATATATTTT. Full variable domain (rest looked up from reference TRBV25-1 and TRBJ1-3): EADIYQTPRYLVIGTGKKITLECSQTMGHDKMYWYQQDPGMELHLIHYSYGVNSTEKGDLSSESTVSRIRTEHFPLTLESARPSHTSQYLCASSDTLGRSTPNTIYFGEGSWLTVV.

About this clone itself: The same CDR3 is also encoded by other DNA sequences in this sample. This CDR3 reads CASTPPGGLNTEAFF. The DNA for the CDR3 is TGTGCCAGCACCCCCCCGGGGGGCCTGAACACTGAAGCTTTCTTT. This chain joins TRBV6-5 and TRBJ1-1, with a weak D call TRBD1 (6 bases). In germline, CDR1 is MNHEY, CDR2 SVGAGI. The germline V and J ends were trimmed by 7 bases and 0 bases, with 15 bases remaining between them. The CDR3 spans 15 residues.

This clone has just a few counts. The rearrangement joins TRBV6-5 to TRBJ1-2, with D possibly matching TRBD1 (6 bases). The V gene's germline CDR1 is MNHEY and CDR2 SVGAGI. This CDR3 has 15 amino acids. V lost 5 bases and J 4 bases, leaving 17 bases between the germline ends. CDR3 DNA: TGTGCCAGCAGTACCCTTAGGACAGTCGTCTATGGCTACACCTTC. As protein: CASSTLRTVVYGYTF.

The V call is TRBV11-3, the J call TRBJ2-3, with D maybe TRBD1 (6 bases). This CDR3 contains 15 residues. V was pared by 0 bases and J by 3 bases, with 10 bases between. Germline lookup yields CDR1 SGHNT and CDR2 YENEEA. CDR3 sequence reads: CASSLDRQGTDTQYF. Written as DNA, the CDR3 is TGTGCCAGCAGCTTAGATCGTCAGGGGACAGATACGCAGTATTTT.

Notes on this clone: The sample has other DNA sequences that encode this CDR3 too. The gene calls are TRBV27 and TRBJ1-5; D gene uncertain. V was trimmed by 5 bases and J by 1 base, leaving 12 bases between them. Germline CDR1 reads MNHEY; CDR2 reads SMNVEV (reference sequence). CDR3 length equals 15 residues. The CDR3, as DNA: TGTGCCAGCAGTCTGGTGTACGGGAGCAATCAGCCCCAGCATTTT. Protein: CASSLVYGSNQPQHF.

This sequence joins TRBV19 and TRBJ1-2; D call uncertain. V was pared by 2 bases and J by 5 bases, with 21 bases between. The germline CDR1 and CDR2 sequences are LNHDA and SQIVND (reference sequence). This CDR3 spans 17 amino acids. The CDR3 sequence: CASSISLGGRYGYGYTF. The CDR3 nucleotides read TGTGCCAGTAGTATAAGTTTAGGAGGCAGATATGGATATGGCTACACCTTC. The variable domain in full, with the rest retrieved from reference TRBV19 and TRBJ1-2, is DGGITQSPKYLFRKEGQNVTLSCEQNLNHDAMYWYRQDPGQGLRLIYYSQIVNDFQKGDIAEGYSVSREKKESFPLTVTSAQKNPTAFYLCASSISLGGRYGYGYTFGSGTRLTVV.